This TCR beta chain was recorded in a study of CD8 T cell repertoires and HIV-1 epitope variants. The table came from immunoSEQ multiplex PCR; TCRdb's copy has only in-frame clones and leaves some out. The data contain about 95,000 clones, roughly four fifths of them singletons. The table lists this clone with a few counts. This CDR3 region has 12 residues. Germline V gene data show CDR1 as SNHLY and CDR2 as FYNNEI. The V and J ends lost 5 bases and 0 bases respectively, with 2 bases between them. Sequenced: uncultured baseline CD8+ T cells from peripheral blood mononuclear cells (PBMCs). J is TRBJ1-5 and V is TRBV2; D is ambiguous. The clonotype was recovered from a male donor with HIV. The chain's CDR3 is CASSLSNQPQHF. CDR3 in DNA: TGTGCCAGCAGTCTTAGCAATCAGCCCCAGCATTTT.